Described below is a single T cell receptor (beta chain) sequence and its context. The data were taken from a study of blood T cell repertoires in COVID-19. About the study: There were acute and convalescent COVID-19 samples, and they came from the United States, Italy and Spain.

Assay used: immunoSEQ multiplex PCR; TCRdb lists only in-frame clones, some missing. The sample holds approximately 180,000 clones, 70% to 90% seen once. This CDR3 is 15 amino acids long. Germline assignment: CDR1 MNHNS and CDR2 SASEGT. V lost 2 bases to trimming and J lost 1 base, with 11 bases between them. This receptor was identified in a human donor in a cohort sampled during active COVID-19. This chain connects TRBV6-1 to TRBJ1-1; D is uncertain. Sample: peripheral blood. This CDR3 is CASSERAGTNTEAFF. In DNA form, the CDR3 reads TGTGCCAGCAGTGAACGAGCGGGTACGAACACTGAAGCTTTCTTT.